The rows below give T cell receptor beta chains drawn from one sample of a study of cytomegalovirus exposure and HLA in healthy donors. Using immunoSEQ multiplex PCR, the repertoire was profiled, and TCRdb retains in-frame clones only, with some absent. The table lists 220,000 or so clones, over 75% of them singletons. The specimen sequenced was PBMCs. The receptors come from a young woman in good health and CMV-seropositive. The CDR3 runs from the conserved cysteine through the conserved F or W. A D gene is named only where the DNA matches it firmly. Only part of the rows carry a size: once, few, many, or a class if the clone is expanded.

d_call | j_call | clone_size | v_call | cdr3_nt | cdr3_aa
TRBD1 | TRBJ1-2 | few | TRBV27 | TGTGCCAGCAGTAAGACAGGGATCGGAAACTATGGCTACACCTTC | CASSKTGIGNYGYTF
TRBD1 | TRBJ2-5 | once | TRBV11-2 | TGTGCCAGCAGCTCAGTGCGTGGACAGGGTCGGTCGGGGGAGACCCAGTACTTC | CASSSVRGQGRSGETQYF
TRBD1 | TRBJ1-5 | NA | TRBV15 | TGTGCCACCAGCAGAGGGGAGGGGACAGGCCCCAATCAGCCCCAGCATTTT | CATSRGEGTGPNQPQHF
NA | TRBJ2-2 | NA | TRBV6-5 | TGTGCCAGCAGCAGGGCCGGGGAGCTGTTTTTT | CASSRAGELFF
TRBD1 | TRBJ2-7 | NA | TRBV7-8 | TGTGCCAGCAGCTTAGCCCCCGGGACAGGGAGGTACGAGCAGTACTTC | CASSLAPGTGRYEQYF
TRBD1 | TRBJ1-1 | NA | TRBV5-1 | TGCGCCAGCAGCTCAATCCTCTCGGCAGGGGGCTATTACACTGAAGCTTTCTTT | CASSSILSAGGYYTEAFF
TRBD1 | TRBJ2-7 | NA | TRBV19 | TGTGCCAGTAGTATAGACTCGGGACAGGGAGCACGGGAGCAGTACTTC | CASSIDSGQGAREQYF
NA | TRBJ1-3 | NA | TRBV21-1 | TGTGCCAATGGACTGTACTCTGGAAACACCATATATTTT | CANGLYSGNTIYF
NA | TRBJ2-7 | many | TRBV9 | TGTGCCAGCAGCGATGGACAGATAGGGGAGCAGTACTTC | CASSDGQIGEQYF
TRBD2 | TRBJ2-1 | NA | TRBV7-6 | TGTGCCAGCAGCTCGAACGCGCCGGGACTAGCGGGAGACAATGAGCAGTTCTTC | CASSSNAPGLAGDNEQFF
TRBD1 | TRBJ2-2 | NA | TRBV4-1 | TGCGCCAGCAGCCAAGAGAGGGGACAGGGGGCGCCCGGGGAGCTGTTTTTT | CASSQERGQGAPGELFF
TRBD2 | TRBJ2-3 | NA | TRBV5-1 | TGCGCCAGCAGCACTGGGGCGGGAGGCACAGATACGCAGTATTTT | CASSTGAGGTDTQYF
TRBD2 | TRBJ2-1 | NA | TRBV7-9 | TGTGCCAGCAGCTTAGGGCTAGCGGGAGTGAATGAGCAGTTCTTC | CASSLGLAGVNEQFF
NA | TRBJ1-2 | NA | TRBV5-4 | TGTGCCAGCAGCCCTCGCGGAGCGGGGCGCTACACCTTC | CASSPRGAGRYTF
TRBD2 | TRBJ2-7 | NA | TRBV6-1 | TGTGCCAGCGACCGACTAGCGGGGATCTACGAGCAGTACTTC | CASDRLAGIYEQYF
TRBD1 | TRBJ1-2 | NA | TRBV6-5 | TGTGCCAGCAGTTCACAGGGGGCGGTCTATGGCTACACCTTC | CASSSQGAVYGYTF
TRBD1 | TRBJ2-7 | NA | TRBV7-9 | TGTGCCAGCAGCTTAGTATGGGACAGCGGCTACGAGCAGTACTTC | CASSLVWDSGYEQYF
TRBD2 | TRBJ2-1 | NA | TRBV29-1 | TGCAGCGTTGACGGACTAGCGGAACCAAATGAGCAGTTCTTC | CSVDGLAEPNEQFF
TRBD1 | TRBJ2-5 | once | TRBV29-1 | TGCAGCGTTAATGACAGGGTCGCCGAAGAGACCCAGTACTTC | CSVNDRVAEETQYF
TRBD2 | TRBJ2-3 | NA | TRBV5-5 | TGTGCCAGCAGCACTAACGGACTAGCGGGAGCTTCTGATACGCAGTATTTT | CASSTNGLAGASDTQYF
TRBD1 | TRBJ2-2 | NA | TRBV5-1 | TGCGCCAGCAGCTTTGGGGGACAGGGGAACACCGGGGAGCTGTTTTTT | CASSFGGQGNTGELFF
TRBD1 | TRBJ2-7 | NA | TRBV28 | TGTGCCAGCAGAGACCGGGACAGCTACGAGCAGTACTTC | CASRDRDSYEQYF
NA | TRBJ1-1 | NA | TRBV6-6 | TGTGCCAGCAGTGTAAACCAAGGGGGGAACACTGAAGCTTTCTTT | CASSVNQGGNTEAFF
TRBD2 | TRBJ2-1 | NA | TRBV4-1 | TGCGCCAGCAGCCAAGGGTTCCTAGCGGGAGGCCAGAGCTCCTACAATGAGCAGTTCTTC | CASSQGFLAGGQSSYNEQFF